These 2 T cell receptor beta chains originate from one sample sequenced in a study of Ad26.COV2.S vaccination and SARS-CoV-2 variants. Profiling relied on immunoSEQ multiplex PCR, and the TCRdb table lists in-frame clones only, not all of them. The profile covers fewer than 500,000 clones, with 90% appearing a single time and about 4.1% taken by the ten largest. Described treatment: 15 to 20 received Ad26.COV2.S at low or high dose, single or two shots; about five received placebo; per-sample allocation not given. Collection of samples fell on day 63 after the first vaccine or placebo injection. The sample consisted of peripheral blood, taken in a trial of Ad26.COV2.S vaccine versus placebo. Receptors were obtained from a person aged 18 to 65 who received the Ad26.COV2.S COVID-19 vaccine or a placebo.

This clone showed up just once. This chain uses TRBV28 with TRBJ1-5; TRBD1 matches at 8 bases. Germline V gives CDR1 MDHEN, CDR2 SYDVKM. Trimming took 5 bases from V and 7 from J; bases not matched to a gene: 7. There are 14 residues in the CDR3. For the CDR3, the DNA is TGTGCCAGCAGTCCCTGGACAGGGCGGCAGCCCCAGCATTTT. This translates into CASSPWTGRQPQHF. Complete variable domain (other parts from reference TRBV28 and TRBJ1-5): DVKVTQSSRYLVKRTGEKVFLECVQDMDHENMFWYRQDPGLGLRLIYFSYDVKMKEKGDIPEGYSVSREKKERFSLILESASTNQTSMYLCASSPWTGRQPQHFGDGTRLSIL.

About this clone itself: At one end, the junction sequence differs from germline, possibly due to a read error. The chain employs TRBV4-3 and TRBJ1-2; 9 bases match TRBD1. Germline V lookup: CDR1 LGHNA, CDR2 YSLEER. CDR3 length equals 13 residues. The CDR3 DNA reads TGCACCAGCAGCCTCGACAGGGGGGTGGGCTACACCTTC. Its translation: CTSSLDRGVGYTF.